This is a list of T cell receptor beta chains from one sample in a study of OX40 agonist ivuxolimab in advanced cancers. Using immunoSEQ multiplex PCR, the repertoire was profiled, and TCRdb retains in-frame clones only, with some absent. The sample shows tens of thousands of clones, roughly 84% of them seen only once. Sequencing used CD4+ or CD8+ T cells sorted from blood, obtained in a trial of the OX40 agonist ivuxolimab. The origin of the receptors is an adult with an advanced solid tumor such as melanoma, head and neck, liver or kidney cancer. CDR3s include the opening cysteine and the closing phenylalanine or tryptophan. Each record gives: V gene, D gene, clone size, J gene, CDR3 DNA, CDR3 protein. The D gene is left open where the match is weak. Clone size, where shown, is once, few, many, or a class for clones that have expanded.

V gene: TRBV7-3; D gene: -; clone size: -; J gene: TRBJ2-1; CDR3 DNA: TGTGCCAGCAGCTTAATGGCAGGGGCGGACAATGAGCAGTTCTTC; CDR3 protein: CASSLMAGADNEQFF
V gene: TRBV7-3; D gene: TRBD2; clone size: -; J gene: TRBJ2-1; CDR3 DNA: TGTGCCAGCAGCCCCCGGCTAGCGGGGAGGAATGAGCAGTTCTTC; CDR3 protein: CASSPRLAGRNEQFF
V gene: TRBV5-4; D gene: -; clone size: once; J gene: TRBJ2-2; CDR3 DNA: TGTGCCAGCAGCCCAGACAGCGGGGAGCTGTTTTTT; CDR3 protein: CASSPDSGELFF
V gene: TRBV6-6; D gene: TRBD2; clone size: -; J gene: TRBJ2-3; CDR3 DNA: TGTGCCAGCAGTTACTCGACTAGCGGGGGGGCAGATACGCAGTATTTT; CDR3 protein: CASSYSTSGGADTQYF
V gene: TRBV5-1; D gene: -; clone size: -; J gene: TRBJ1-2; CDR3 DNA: TGCGCCAGCTCTCAGGGACTGCCGTTTTCTGGCTACACCTTC; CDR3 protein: CASSQGLPFSGYTF
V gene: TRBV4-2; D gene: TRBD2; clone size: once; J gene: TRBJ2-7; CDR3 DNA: TGTGCCAGCAGCCGAGAACTAGCGCGCGACACCTACGAGCAGTACTTC; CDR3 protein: CASSRELARDTYEQYF
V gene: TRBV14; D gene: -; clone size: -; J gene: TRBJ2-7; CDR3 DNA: TGTGCCAGCAGCCAAGTGCTAGCCGGCGAGCAGTACTTC; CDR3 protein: CASSQVLAGEQYF
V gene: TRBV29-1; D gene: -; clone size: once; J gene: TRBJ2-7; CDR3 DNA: TGCAGCGTTGTCTCCGACGGGTGGACCTACGAGCAGTACTTC; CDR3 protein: CSVVSDGWTYEQYF
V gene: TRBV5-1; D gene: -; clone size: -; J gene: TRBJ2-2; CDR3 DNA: TGCGCCAGCAGCTTACAGAAGAACACCGGGGAGCTGTTTTTT; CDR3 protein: CASSLQKNTGELFF
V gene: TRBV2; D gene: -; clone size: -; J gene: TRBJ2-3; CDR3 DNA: TGTGCCAGCAGTGTAGTAGATACGCAGTATTTT; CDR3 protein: CASSVVDTQYF
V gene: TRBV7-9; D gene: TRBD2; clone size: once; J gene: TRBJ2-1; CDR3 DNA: TGTGCCAGCAGCCCCCGATTGGAGGGGAGGGACTACAATGAGCAGTTCTTC; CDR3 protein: CASSPRLEGRDYNEQFF
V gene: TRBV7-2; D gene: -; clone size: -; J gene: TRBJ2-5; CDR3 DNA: TGTGCCAGCAGCTTGGGGATGGGGCCCGAGACCCAGTACTTC; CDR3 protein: CASSLGMGPETQYF
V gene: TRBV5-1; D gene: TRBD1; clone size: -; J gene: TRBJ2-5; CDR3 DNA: TGCGCCAGCAGCATCGGACAGGTGGGAGAGACCCAGTACTTC; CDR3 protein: CASSIGQVGETQYF
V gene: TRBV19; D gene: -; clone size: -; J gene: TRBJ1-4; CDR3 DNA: TGTGCCAGTAGTATAATCCAGGCAACTAATGAAAAACTGTTTTTT; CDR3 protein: CASSIIQATNEKLFF
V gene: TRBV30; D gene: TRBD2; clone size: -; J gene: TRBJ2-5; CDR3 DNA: TGTGCCTGGAGTGCCTCTCGGACTAGCGGGAGGGGAGAGACCCAGTACTTC; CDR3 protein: CAWSASRTSGRGETQYF
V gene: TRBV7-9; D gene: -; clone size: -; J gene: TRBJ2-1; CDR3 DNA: TGTGCCAGCAGCCTTCTCACTGAGCAGTTCTTC; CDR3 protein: CASSLLTEQFF
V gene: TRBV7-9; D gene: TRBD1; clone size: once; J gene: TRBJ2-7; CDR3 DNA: TGTGCCAGCAGCTCCCTCGACAGGGGACTCGCCTACGAGCAGTACTTC; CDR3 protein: CASSSLDRGLAYEQYF
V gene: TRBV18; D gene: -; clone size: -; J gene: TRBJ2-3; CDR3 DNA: TGTGCCAGCTCACCCCCGGTGGGTGTGGACACCACAGATACGCAGTATTTT; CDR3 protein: CASSPPVGVDTTDTQYF
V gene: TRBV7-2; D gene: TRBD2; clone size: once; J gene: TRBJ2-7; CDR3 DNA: TGTGCCAGCAGCCAACTAGCGGGGGGGCAAGAGCAGTACTTC; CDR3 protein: CASSQLAGGQEQYF
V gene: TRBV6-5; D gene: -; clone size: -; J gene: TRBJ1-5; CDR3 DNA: TGTGCCAGCAGTTATGGGAACAGCGGCAATCAGCCCCAGCATTTT; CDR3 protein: CASSYGNSGNQPQHF
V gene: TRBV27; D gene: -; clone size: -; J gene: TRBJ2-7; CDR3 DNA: TGTGCCAGCAGTTTATTGCAGGGGGGGACCTACGAGCAGTACTTC; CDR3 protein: CASSLLQGGTYEQYF
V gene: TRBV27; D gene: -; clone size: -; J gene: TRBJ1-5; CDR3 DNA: TGTGCCAGCAGTCCTTTCTGGGTCGGGGGCTCACATCAGCCCCAGCATTTT; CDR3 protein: CASSPFWVGGSHQPQHF
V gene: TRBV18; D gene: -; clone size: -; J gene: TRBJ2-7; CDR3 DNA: TGTGCTACCTCAGGGCAGGGGCCCTACGAGCAGTACTTC; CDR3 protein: CATSGQGPYEQYF
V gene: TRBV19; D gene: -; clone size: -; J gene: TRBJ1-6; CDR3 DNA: TGTGCCAGTAAGATCAAAGGGGAAGATAATTCACCCCTCCACTTT; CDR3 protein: CASKIKGEDNSPLHF
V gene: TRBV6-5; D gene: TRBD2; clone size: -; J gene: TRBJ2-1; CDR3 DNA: TGTGCCAGCAGGCTAGCGGGGGGGGGTAATGAGCAGTTCTTC; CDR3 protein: CASRLAGGGNEQFF
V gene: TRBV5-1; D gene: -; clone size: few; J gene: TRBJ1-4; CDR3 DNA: TGCGCCAGCAGCTCGGGGGAGGCAGGGTCTGGTGAAAAACTGTTTTTT; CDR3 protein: CASSSGEAGSGEKLFF